The 32 T cell receptor beta chains reported below all come from one sample, sequenced in a study of T cells in Graves' hyperthyroidism and ophthalmopathy. TCR beta CDR3 regions were amplified from RNA. The HTBI primer set was used in a first-round RT-PCR of the TCR CDR3. TCRdb re-called the multiplex PCR reads through MiXCR, storing one row per CDR3 protein. This table holds 450,000 to 700,000 distinct CDR3 sequences, around 45% found once. The sequencing sample was made of peripheral blood or thyroid tissue (not recorded which). The receptors here all came from an adult woman with Graves' disease, either hyperthyroidism or ophthalmopathy (not recorded which).

With regard to this clonotype: A much larger clone sits a single nucleotide away, making a read error possible. This sequence joins TRBV5-1 and TRBJ2-5, with TRBD2 matching 10 bases. Germline V CDR1 and CDR2: SGHRS, YFSETQ. This CDR3 region has 15 residues. The CDR3 nucleotides read TGCGCCAGCAGCTCTCTAGCGGGAGCCCAAGAGGCCCAGTACTTC. It yields the protein CASSSLAGAQEAQYF.

The chain joins TRBV12-3 or TRBV12-4 to TRBJ1-4; 8 bases match TRBD1. The V and J ends lost 3 bases and 8 bases, in that order; junction bases with no gene match: 5. This CDR3 is built from 14 residues. CDR3 DNA: TGTGCCAGCAGTTTGGACAGGGAGGGAGAAAAACTGTTTTTT. Its protein product is CASSLDREGEKLFF.

This clonotype was observed at least ten times. The chain links TRBV27 to TRBJ1-2; no firm D call. Germline V lookup: CDR1 MNHEY, CDR2 SMNVEV (reference sequence). CDR3 length: 13 amino acids. V shed 4 bases and J shed 8 bases, with 14 bases lying between them. CDR3 coding DNA: TGTGCCAGCAGTTCGACCGGTTTGAGGGGCTACACCTTC. Its translation is CASSSTGLRGYTF.

In this sample, this clonotype turned up many times. V gene TRBV5-8 combines with J gene TRBJ2-7, with 8 bases fitting TRBD1. Germline V gene data show CDR1 as SGHTS and CDR2 as YDEGEE. J gave up 3 bases and V 4 bases, and 6 bases lay outside the gene matches. This CDR3 contains 14 residues. CDR3 bases: TGTGCCAGCAGCCCGGGACAGGCCTTCTACGAGCAGTACTTC. Its protein is CASSPGQAFYEQYF.

This clonotype was found many times. The genes are TRBV5-5 and TRBJ1-6, with D perhaps matching TRBD1 (5 bases). V lost 4 bases and J 14 bases, leaving 19 bases between the germline ends. Germline lookup yields CDR1 SGHKS and CDR2 YYEKEE (reference sequence). The CDR3 has 14 residues. The CDR3 DNA is TGTGCCAGCAGCCCTATACCGGGGCCCGATACCCTCCACTTT. The encoded protein is CASSPIPGPDTLHF. The complete variable domain, with remaining parts taken from reference TRBV5-5 and TRBJ1-6, reads DAGVTQSPTHLIKTRGQQVTLRCSPISGHKSVSWYQQVLGQGPQFIFQYYEKEERGRGNFPDRFSARQFPNYSSELNVNALLLGDSALYLCASSPIPGPDTLHFGNGTRLTVT.

The table lists this clonotype with many counts. The V call is TRBV7-9, the J call TRBJ1-2; TRBD1 aligns across 9 bases. The V gene's germline CDR1 is SEHNR and CDR2 FQNEAQ (reference sequence). The CDR3 is made up of 14 amino acids. Unmatched junction bases numbered 6, after V lost 5 bases and J lost 5 bases. CDR3 protein: CASSHDGTGYGYTF. CDR3 bases: TGTGCCAGCAGCCACGATGGGACAGGGTATGGCTACACCTTC.

There are many counts of this clonotype. This sequence joins TRBV7-9 and TRBJ2-2; 10 bases fit TRBD2. Looked up from germline, CDR1 is SEHNR and CDR2 is FQNEAQ (reference sequence). V gave up 5 bases and J gave up 7 bases; unmatched junction bases: 10. This CDR3 has 16 residues. The CDR3 DNA reads as TGTGCCAGCAGCCCCGACCTAGCGGGAGTGGACGGGGAGCTGTTTTTT. Encoded protein: CASSPDLAGVDGELFF.

This clonotype has ten or more counts. This chain joins TRBV20-1 and TRBJ1-1; D is possibly TRBD1 (5 bases). Germline V gene data show CDR1 as DFQATT and CDR2 as SNEGSKA (reference sequence). V dropped 3 bases and J dropped 4 bases, with 15 bases sitting between them. This CDR3 contains 14 residues. The CDR3 here is CSASPRTGGTEAFF. CDR3 nucleotides: TGCAGTGCTAGCCCGCGTACAGGAGGCACTGAAGCTTTCTTT.

The CDR3 is CASSSGRTRNTEAFF. DNA of the CDR3: TGTGCCAGCAGCTCCGGTAGGACGAGGAACACTGAAGCTTTCTTT. The rearrangement uses TRBV7-1 and TRBJ1-1; D is uncertain. TRBV7-1 is known as an ORF, though its function is uncertain. Trimming left V 3 bases short and J 1 base short, with 12 bases between. This CDR3 region has 15 residues.

In its sample, this clonotype was seen a few times. A read error is likely, as this CDR3 ends without the conserved phenylalanine or tryptophan. Because the CDR3's place on the DNA is in doubt, the DNA is left out and the CDR3 is given as listed by TCRdb. This chain connects TRBV5-6 to TRBJ2-1; the table calls TRBD1, which could not be checked here. The CDR3 extends over 8 residues, inclusive of both ends. Germline CDR1 SGHDT, CDR2 YYEEEE. The CDR3 sequence: CASSSRIL.

Many counts were recorded for this clonotype. The chain couples TRBV7-9 to TRBJ2-7; D unresolved. The ends were cut back, 2 bases at V and 3 bases at J, with 8 bases in the middle. Germline V gives CDR1 SEHNR, CDR2 FQNEAQ (reference sequence). This CDR3 contains 13 residues. CDR3 coding DNA: TGTGCCAGCAGCTTAAGGAGCAACTACGAGCAGTACTTC. Residues: CASSLRSNYEQYF.

V is TRBV6-5 and J is TRBJ1-5, with 10 bases identical to TRBD1. V lost 6 bases, J lost 7 bases, and 6 bases stayed unmatched. The CDR3 extends over 14 amino acids. Germline V lookup: CDR1 MNHEY, CDR2 SVGAGI. The CDR3 region has the DNA TGTGCCAGCAGCGACAGGGGGCAGGGACAGCCCCAGCATTTT. This gives the protein CASSDRGQGQPQHF.

The genes are TRBV15 and TRBJ2-5, with D possibly TRBD1 on 6 matching bases. Trimming cost V 5 bases and J 3 bases, with 10 bases left between them. The V gene's germline CDR1 is LNHNV and CDR2 YYDKDF (reference sequence). The CDR3 runs to 13 residues. The CDR3: CATSWTEEETQYF. The DNA for the CDR3 is TGTGCCACCAGCTGGACAGAAGAAGAGACCCAGTACTTC.

The chain links TRBV27 to TRBJ1-6, with D hard to call. In germline, CDR1 is MNHEY, CDR2 SMNVEV (reference sequence). This CDR3 spans 12 amino acids. V was shortened by 6 bases and J by 8 bases, with 8 bases between the two germline ends. CDR3 in DNA: TGTGCCAGCAGCCTGCCCCATTCACCCCTCCACTTT. Its protein product is CASSLPHSPLHF.

This clonotype was seen just once. The chain joins TRBV5-1 to TRBJ1-4; no clear D gene. The CDR3 loop spans 17 amino acids. V was clipped by 0 bases and J by 5 bases, with 17 bases between them. The germline V gene has CDR1 SGHRS and CDR2 YFSETQ. DNA for the CDR3: TGCGCCAGCAGCTTGGCCCCCACTGCAGGAATAAATGAAAAACTGTTTTTT. Its translation: CASSLAPTAGINEKLFF.

This clonotype was seen ten or more times. The V call is TRBV13, the J call TRBJ2-7; 12 nucleotides agree with TRBD2. This CDR3 is 18 amino acids long. Unmatched junction bases numbered 13, after V lost 5 bases and J lost 2 bases. Germline lookup yields CDR1 PRHDT and CDR2 FYEKMQ (reference sequence). In DNA, the CDR3 is TGTGCCAGCAGCACCGCGGCGGGACTAGCGGGTATAGCCTACGAGCAGTACTTC. Protein: CASSTAAGLAGIAYEQYF.

This clonotype occurred a few times. The CDR3 DNA reads as TGTGCCAGCAGTGACAGGGGTAATGAAAAACTGTTTTTT. This sequence encodes CASSDRGNEKLFF. The chain recombines TRBV2 with TRBJ1-4; weak D call: TRBD1 (6 bases). Germline V gene lookup returns CDR1 SNHLY and CDR2 FYNNEI. Trimming shortened V by 3 bases and J by 4 bases, and 6 bases separated the two germline ends. The CDR3 extends over 13 amino acids. The variable domain in full, completed from reference TRBV2 and TRBJ1-4, reads EPEVTQTPSHQVTQMGQEVILRCVPISNHLYFYWYRQILGQKVEFLVSFYNNEISEKSEIFDDQFSVERPDGSNFTLKIRSTKLEDSAMYFCASSDRGNEKLFFGSGTQLSVL.

The CDR3 here is CASSARSGGGQETQYF. CDR3 DNA sequence: TGTGCCAGCAGTGCTAGAAGCGGGGGAGGGCAAGAGACCCAGTACTTC. The rearrangement links TRBV11-2 to TRBJ2-5; 8 bases fit TRBD2. This CDR3 is 16 amino acids long. Germline assignment: CDR1 SGHAT and CDR2 FQNNGV. V trimming: 6 bases; J trimming: 2 bases; junction bases outside the gene matches: 11.

The chain couples TRBV10-3 to TRBJ1-3; D is possibly TRBD1 (5 bases). Trimming shortened V by 0 bases and J by 0 bases, and 12 bases separated the two germline ends. The V gene's germline CDR1 is ENHRY and CDR2 SYGVKD. This CDR3 spans 17 amino acids. CDR3 sequence: CAISESGVSDSGNTIYF. The CDR3 bases are TGTGCCATCAGTGAGTCGGGGGTTTCGGACTCTGGAAACACCATATATTTT.

This clonotype occurred a few times. V is TRBV5-8 and J is TRBJ1-5; D is unclear. The CDR3 has 11 residues. With 4 bases removed from V and 11 bases from J, the gap between germline ends came to 10 bases. Germline assignment: CDR1 SGHTS and CDR2 YDEGEE. In DNA form, the CDR3 reads TGTGCCAGCAGCCCTGGGGAGACCCAGCATTTT. It is translated as CASSPGETQHF.

The chain recombines TRBV10-3 with TRBJ2-7, with D possibly being TRBD2 (6 bases). Germline CDR1 and CDR2: ENHRY and SYGVKD. Trimming pared 4 bases from V and 0 bases from J, leaving 10 bases between. The length of the CDR3 is 14 residues. DNA of the CDR3: TGTGCCATCAGTGCTCGGGAGCTCTCCTACGAGCAGTACTTC. Encoded protein: CAISARELSYEQYF.

This clonotype was observed at least ten times. The chain links TRBV20-1 to TRBJ1-4, with TRBD1 matching over 7 bases. Germline values: CDR1 DFQATT, CDR2 SNEGSKA (reference sequence). This CDR3 spans 14 amino acids. With 3 bases clipped from V and 5 bases from J, the junction kept 6 bases outside the gene matches. The CDR3 protein is CSASQGEINEKLFF. In nucleotides, the CDR3 is TGCAGTGCTAGTCAGGGGGAAATAAATGAAAAACTGTTTTTT.

The V call is TRBV20-1, the J call TRBJ1-1; tentatively, D is TRBD1 (6 bases). V gave up 6 bases and J gave up 5 bases, with 22 bases separating them. This CDR3 has 15 residues. The V gene's germline CDR1 is DFQATT and CDR2 SNEGSKA (reference sequence). The CDR3 is CSALRGDMSLTEAFF. CDR3 DNA sequence: TGCAGTGCGTTGCGGGGGGACATGAGCCTGACTGAAGCTTTCTTT.

Turning to this clonotype: The junction does not match germline at one end; this may be a read error. The chain uses TRBV7-9 and TRBJ2-7, with D possibly TRBD1 on 6 matching bases. Germline V lookup: CDR1 SEHNR, CDR2 FQNEAQ (reference sequence). The CDR3 has 13 residues. CDR3 protein: CASSPNRDYEQYF. As DNA, the CDR3 is TGCGCCAGCAGTCCTAACAGGGACTACGAGCAGTACTTC.

Turning to this clonotype: A clone one base away is much larger, so this may be a read error. As the CDR3 is not closed by the conserved phenylalanine or tryptophan, this likely results from a read error. This chain uses TRBV12-3 or TRBV12-4 with TRBJ2-7, with D perhaps TRBD1 or TRBD2 (5 bases each). Trimming cost V 6 bases and J 2 bases, with 11 bases left between them. The CDR3 consists of 13 residues. The CDR3 reads CASSWGRTYEQYL. The DNA of the CDR3 is TGTGCCAGCAGCTGGGGACGGACCTACGAGCAGTACCTC.

Of note for this clonotype: An end of the junction does not agree with germline; a read error may underlie this. The V and J genes are TRBV19 and TRBJ1-5; no firm D call. The CDR3 is 16 residues long. Germline V gene data show CDR1 as LNHDA and CDR2 as SQIVND (reference sequence). CDR3 sequence (DNA): TGCGCCAGCAGCCAAGATTTAACGGGGAGCAATCAGCCCCAGCATTTT. Its protein product is CASSQDLTGSNQPQHF.

Ten or more counts support this clonotype. This chain connects TRBV16 to TRBJ1-1; no definite D call. From germline, CDR1 is KGHSY and CDR2 FQNENV. This CDR3 has 13 amino acids. V dropped 2 bases and J dropped 8 bases, with 12 bases sitting between them. CDR3 protein: CASSQHFTEEAFF. The CDR3 bases are TGTGCCAGCAGCCAACATTTCACCGAGGAAGCTTTCTTT.

This clonotype was seen just once. A read error is likely, as this CDR3 ends without the conserved phenylalanine or tryptophan. No DNA is shown, since the ends of the CDR3 on it are uncertain; the CDR3 is the one TCRdb lists. V is TRBV29-1 and J is TRBJ1-1; the table gives TRBD1 as D, unverified against the DNA. CDR1 is SQVTM, CDR2 ANQGSEA, per germline. With termini counted, the CDR3 has 10 amino acids. CDR3: CSVPSTGPNY.

The chain recombines TRBV18 with TRBJ2-5; weak D call: TRBD2 (6 bases). The CDR3 spans 16 residues. Germline CDR1 KGHSH, CDR2 LQKENI. V lost 0 bases to trimming and J lost 1 base, with 12 bases between them. The CDR3 DNA is TGTGCCAGCTCACCACCCTCCACGGGACTCCAAGAGACCCAGTACTTC. It translates to CASSPPSTGLQETQYF.

V gene TRBV6-1 combines with J gene TRBJ1-1; TRBD1 matches at 7 bases. The germline V gene encodes CDR1 MNHNS and CDR2 SASEGT. V gave up 8 bases and J gave up 4 bases; unmatched junction bases: 7. This CDR3 region has 13 residues. The CDR3 loop reads CASRTGGFTEAFF. In DNA, the CDR3 is TGTGCCAGCCGGACAGGAGGTTTCACTGAAGCTTTCTTT.

V usage is TRBV5-1 and J usage is TRBJ2-1; TRBD2 might be the D (5 bases). V was shortened by 4 bases and J by 2 bases, with 10 bases between the two germline ends. CDR1 is SGHRS and CDR2 is YFSETQ in the germline V gene. The CDR3 consists of 14 residues. The DNA of the CDR3 is TGCGCCAGCAGCCAAACCGGGACCTACAATGAGCAGTTCTTC. Amino acid sequence: CASSQTGTYNEQFF.

There are many counts of this clonotype. The chain carries TRBV5-1 and TRBJ1-1, with 7 nucleotides matching TRBD1. Germline CDR1 SGHRS, CDR2 YFSETQ. V shed 4 bases, J shed 4 bases, and the junction held 4 bases outside the gene matches. The CDR3 covers 13 residues. The CDR3 DNA reads TGCGCCAGCAGCCCGGGACAGATCACTGAAGCTTTCTTT. Encoded protein: CASSPGQITEAFF. Full variable domain (outside the CDR3, taken from reference TRBV5-1 and TRBJ1-1): KAGVTQTPRYLIKTRGQQVTLSCSPISGHRSVSWYQQTPGQGLQFLFEYFSETQRNKGNFPGRFSGRQFSNSRSEMNVSTLELGDSALYLCASSPGQITEAFFGQGTRLTVV.